Shown below are 7 T cell receptor beta chains from a single sample sequenced in a study of OX40 agonist ivuxolimab in advanced cancers. The data were produced by immunoSEQ multiplex PCR, yet TCRdb's version contains in-frame clones alone and is incomplete. The table includes about 55,000 clones, roughly 80% detected once. The sample was CD4+ or CD8+ T cells sorted from blood, taken in a trial of the OX40 agonist ivuxolimab. The receptors were gathered from an adult with an advanced solid tumor such as melanoma, head and neck, liver or kidney cancer.

The chain couples TRBV2 to TRBJ2-2; D remains unclear. CDR1 SNHLY and CDR2 FYNNEI come from the germline V gene. The CDR3 is made up of 13 amino acids. The V and J ends lost 4 bases and 4 bases respectively, with 7 bases between them. CDR3 bases: TGTGCCAGCAGTGCTAGGACCACCGGGGAGCTGTTTTTT. This codes for CASSARTTGELFF.

V is TRBV6-5 and J is TRBJ1-1; D remains unclear. V was shortened by 6 bases and J by 1 base, with 6 bases between the two germline ends. Germline assignment: CDR1 MNHEY and CDR2 SVGAGI. The CDR3 has 12 residues. In DNA form, the CDR3 reads TGTGCCAGCAGCAGACGGAACACTGAAGCTTTCTTT. This sequence encodes CASSRRNTEAFF.

The V gene is TRBV10-2, the J gene TRBJ2-4, with D hard to call. The CDR3 runs to 15 residues. Per the germline V gene, CDR1 is WSHSY and CDR2 is SAAADI. The ends were cut back, 4 bases at V and 3 bases at J, with 13 bases in the middle. The CDR3 is CASSVTSKSKNIQYF. The DNA for the CDR3 is TGCGCCAGCAGTGTGACATCAAAAAGCAAAAACATTCAGTACTTC.

This chain joins TRBV10-2 and TRBJ2-7; maybe TRBD1 (5 bases). The CDR3 sequence is 16 residues long. Germline CDR1 and CDR2: WSHSY and SAAADI. The V end lost 5 bases, the J end lost 0 bases, and 17 bases lay between the germline ends. The CDR3 DNA sequence: TGCGCCAGCAGTCCTCTCCCCAAGACAGCCTCCTACGAGCAGTACTTC. Encoded protein: CASSPLPKTASYEQYF.

The rearrangement uses TRBV7-3 and TRBJ1-1, with D possibly being TRBD1 (6 bases). The CDR3 runs to 14 residues. Germline V gives CDR1 SGHTA, CDR2 FQGTGA. V was clipped by 6 bases and J by 2 bases, with 13 bases between them. The CDR3 DNA is TGTGCCAGCAGTCTGGAGGGGGGAAACACTGAAGCTTTCTTT. Translated: CASSLEGGNTEAFF.

This clone was recorded only once. The chain uses TRBV2 and TRBJ2-2, with D perhaps matching TRBD2 (6 bases). Trimming shortened V by 5 bases and J by 2 bases, and 15 bases separated the two germline ends. Germline V gives CDR1 SNHLY, CDR2 FYNNEI. CDR3 length: 16 residues. This CDR3 reads CASSIRGAGNTGELFF. In DNA, the CDR3 is TGTGCCAGCAGTATCCGAGGGGCGGGAAACACCGGGGAGCTGTTTTTT.

The chain couples TRBV29-1 to TRBJ2-2; the D gene is possibly TRBD1 (5 bases). V was trimmed by 7 bases and J by 4 bases, leaving 7 bases between them. Germline V gene data show CDR1 as SQVTM and CDR2 as ANQGSEA. CDR3 length: 11 residues. The CDR3 nucleotides are TGCAGCGCACAGGCCACCGGGGAGCTGTTTTTT. As protein: CSAQATGELFF.